This T cell receptor (beta chain) stems from a study of T cells after yellow fever vaccination (dated 2019 in TCRdb). Turning to the overall study: The SMART-Seq v4 Ultra Low Input RNA kit was used to prepare libraries from fractions with low cell numbers. Two healthy male donors, one aged 18 to 29 and one aged 30 to 40 years, were included in the cohort. To track T-cell clones before and after primary and booster YFV17D yellow fever vaccination, bulk TCR alpha and beta repertoires were sequenced longitudinally. Blood was collected at multiple timepoints before and after primary and secondary immunization, and bulk PBMC replicates and cell subsets were isolated. Broader findings and caveats from the paper: Only a couple of donors were included in the study, so the extent to which the findings can be generalized is limited. After the booster, most of the clones that had expanded following primary vaccination were detected again (roughly 97% of CD4 and around 88% of CD8), which suggests that memory was broadly maintained. The secondary T-cell response was weaker than the primary response but faster, peaking on day 5 instead of day 15. Computational filtering was needed because FACS-sorted repertoires could contain abundant contaminating clonotypes from the bulk population. A small fraction of clonotypes showed up in both the CD4 and CD8 compartments, probably as a result of convergent recombination.

In the germline V gene, CDR1 corresponds to SQVTM and CDR2 to ANQGSEA. From cysteine to phenylalanine, the CDR3 is 13 amino acids long. The only DNA kept is the CDR3, 39 bases in frame from the first base. V and J are truncated by 7 bases and 6 bases respectively, leaving an intervening sequence of 19 bases. Sequencer: Illumina NovaSeq 6000. TCR cDNA was made using 5'RACE template switching, a step that added a universal primer site and unique molecular identifiers. Priming for cDNA synthesis came from both the TCR alpha and TCR beta constant segments. Two PCR steps were used to amplify libraries, with sample barcodes and sequencing adapters being added in the second step. Sequencing of libraries was done on Illumina HiSeq 2500 (2x100 bp) or NovaSeq (2x150 bp). The paper's processing steps were these. MIGEC handled demultiplexing of reads and collapsing into UMI consensus sequences, while MiXCR performed V(D)J alignment. Clonotypes responding to the vaccine were identified with edgeR on replicate PBMC samples, with the criteria of FDR below 0.01 and a log2 fold change above 5 up to day 15. Each bulk clonotype was labeled CD4 or CD8 based on which sequenced repertoire, CD4 or CD8, contained the clonotype at higher abundance. TCRdb reran the public reads through fastp at Q25 and MiXCR, keeping productive beta chains. Rows matching on CDR3 protein sequence are summarized as one entry with the most common DNA and genes. TCRdb's processing, not the authors' own work, is the source of the V and J calls. The table for this sample lists around 320,000 distinct CDR3 sequences; about 10% of them were counted only once. The top ten constitute about 3.5% of the sample.

This clonotype has at least ten counts. Its antigen is not yet known. No clone much larger than this one lies a single base away; base qualities are absent. The sample's treatment or condition label, in plain terms: live attenuated yellow fever vaccine strain. PBMCs were isolated from peripheral blood using a standard Ficoll-Paque protocol. CD4 and CD8 T-cell fractions were isolated with Dynabeads CD4 and CD8 positive selection kits. TriZol was used to extract RNA from bulk PBMCs, CD4 and CD8 fractions, and dextramer-positive and dextramer-negative fractions. The chain was built from TRBV29-1 and TRBJ2-7; the D call is tentative, TRBD1 or TRBD2, as each matches 5 bases. This specimen consisted of CD4+ T cells sorted from PBMCs, obtained 45 days after the yellow fever booster vaccination. This receptor was taken from a man younger than 35 who received the YFV17D yellow fever vaccine. The CDR3: CSAAVVEGSEQYF. The DNA is TGCAGCGCCGCCGTCGTAGAGGGGTCCGAGCAGTACTTC.